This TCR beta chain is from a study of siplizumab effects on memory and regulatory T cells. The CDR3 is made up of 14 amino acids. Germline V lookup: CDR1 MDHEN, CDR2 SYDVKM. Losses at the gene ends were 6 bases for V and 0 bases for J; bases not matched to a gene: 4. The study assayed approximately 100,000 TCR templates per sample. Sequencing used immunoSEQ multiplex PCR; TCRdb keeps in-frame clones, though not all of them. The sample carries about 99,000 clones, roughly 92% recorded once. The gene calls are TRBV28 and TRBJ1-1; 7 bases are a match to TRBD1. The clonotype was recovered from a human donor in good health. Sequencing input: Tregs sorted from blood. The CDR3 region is CASSRQGVNTEAFF. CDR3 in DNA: TGTGCCAGCAGCCGACAGGGAGTGAACACTGAAGCTTTCTTT.